The 16 T cell receptor beta chains below come from one sample, sequenced in a study of T cell responses to AZD1222 COVID-19 vaccine. Method: immunoSEQ multiplex PCR; TCRdb's copy keeps in-frame clones and lacks some. This sample yields around 140,000 clones, of which 85% to 95% are seen a single time; 9% to 15% belongs to the top ten. This specimen was peripheral blood, taken after recovery from COVID-19. The receptors come from an adult who had recovered from COVID-19.

This sequence joins TRBV5-4 and TRBJ2-2; 8 bases align to TRBD2. The CDR3 contains 17 residues. Germline V gene sequence: CDR1 SGHNT, CDR2 YYREEE (reference sequence). V gave up 2 bases and J gave up 2 bases; unmatched junction bases: 8. CDR3 amino acids: CASSLHGRGSNTGELFF. CDR3 nucleotide sequence: TGTGCCAGCAGCTTACACGGGAGGGGAAGCAACACCGGGGAGCTGTTTTTT. Together with reference TRBV5-4 and TRBJ2-2, the CDR3 gives the full variable domain: ETGVTQSPTHLIKTRGQQVTLRCSSQSGHNTVSWYQQALGQGPQFIFQYYREEENGRGNFPPRFSGLQFPNYSSELNVNALELDDSALYLCASSLHGRGSNTGELFFGEGSRLTVL.

This chain joins TRBV28 and TRBJ2-1; 14 bases are shared with TRBD2. Trimming cost V 6 bases and J 4 bases; bases outside gene matches: 14. There are 19 residues in the CDR3. The germline gives CDR1 MDHEN, CDR2 SYDVKM. CDR3 residues: CASSKPRGLAGVRYNEQFF. CDR3 nucleotide sequence: TGTGCCAGCAGCAAACCGCGGGGACTAGCGGGAGTTCGATACAATGAGCAGTTCTTC. The full variable domain, with the rest looked up from reference TRBV28 and TRBJ2-1, is DVKVTQSSRYLVKRTGEKVFLECVQDMDHENMFWYRQDPGLGLRLIYFSYDVKMKEKGDIPEGYSVSREKKERFSLILESASTNQTSMYLCASSKPRGLAGVRYNEQFFGPGTRLTVL.

V gene TRBV12-5 combines with J gene TRBJ1-1; weak D call: TRBD1 (5 bases). The CDR3 totals 14 residues. With 0 bases removed from V and 11 bases from J, the gap between germline ends came to 16 bases. Germline assignment: CDR1 LGHNT and CDR2 FRNRAP. In DNA form, the CDR3 reads TGTGCTAGTGGTTTGGTACCGTCCAGGGCGGGGGCTTTCTTT. Protein product: CASGLVPSRAGAFF.

The genes are TRBV29-1 and TRBJ1-2; D gene ambiguous. This CDR3 is built from 14 residues. CDR1 and CDR2 (germline): SQVTM, ANQGSEA. V lost 4 bases and J lost 0, with 12 bases in between. The CDR3 DNA sequence: TGCAGCGTTGTAGCGGCGGGGACTAACTATGGCTACACCTTC. It codes for CSVVAAGTNYGYTF.

V is TRBV6-2 or TRBV6-3 and J is TRBJ2-7; a weak D match, TRBD2 (5 bases). The CDR3 loop spans 13 amino acids. Germline CDR1 is MNHEY and CDR2 is SVGEGT. V was trimmed by 2 bases and J by 2 bases, leaving 7 bases between them. This CDR3 is CASSYGLAYEQYF. CDR3 sequence (DNA): TGTGCCAGCAGTTACGGACTTGCCTACGAGCAGTACTTC.

The gene calls are TRBV5-1 and TRBJ2-3, with TRBD2 matching 13 bases. J lost 1 base, V lost 4 bases, and 6 bases had no gene match. This CDR3 region has 17 residues. Germline V lookup: CDR1 SGHRS, CDR2 YFSETQ. The CDR3 region has the DNA TGCGCCAGCAGCCCGAGGACTAGCGGGAGTGGCACAGATACGCAGTATTTT. Protein sequence: CASSPRTSGSGTDTQYF. Based on the CDR3 plus reference TRBV5-1 and TRBJ2-3, the full variable domain is KAGVTQTPRYLIKTRGQQVTLSCSPISGHRSVSWYQQTPGQGLQFLFEYFSETQRNKGNFPGRFSGRQFSNSRSEMNVSTLELGDSALYLCASSPRTSGSGTDTQYFGPGTRLTVL.

J is TRBJ2-7 and V is TRBV10-2, with 10 positions matching TRBD1. This CDR3 spans 12 amino acids. The trim removed 10 bases at V and 5 bases at J, leaving 5 bases unmatched. Germline-derived CDR1 and CDR2 are WSHSY and SAAADI. CDR3 amino acids: CATMTGGNEQYF. In DNA, the CDR3 is TGCGCCACCATGACAGGGGGCAACGAGCAGTACTTC.

The rearrangement joins TRBV6-2 or TRBV6-3 to TRBJ1-4, with a weak D call TRBD1 (5 bases). The ends were cut back, 2 bases at V and 8 bases at J, with 12 bases in the middle. Germline-derived CDR1 and CDR2 are MNHEY and SVGEGT. This CDR3 has 14 amino acids. As DNA, the CDR3 is TGTGCCAGCAGTTACGCCGGGGGGGTGGAAAAACTGTTTTTT. This gives the protein CASSYAGGVEKLFF.

J is TRBJ2-1 and V is TRBV5-1, with D possibly TRBD2 on 5 matching bases. Germline V gene lookup returns CDR1 SGHRS and CDR2 YFSETQ. The CDR3 covers 15 residues. The V and J ends lost 4 bases and 8 bases respectively, with 19 bases between them. This chain's CDR3 is CASSPPGVHTHEQFF. CDR3 DNA sequence: TGCGCCAGCAGCCCTCCCGGGGTCCACACCCATGAGCAGTTCTTC.

The rearrangement uses TRBV27 and TRBJ2-7; TRBD1 is a possible D gene (6 bases). The germline V gene encodes CDR1 MNHEY and CDR2 SMNVEV (reference sequence). The CDR3 runs to 14 residues. V was cut by 3 bases and J by 5 bases, with 14 bases left in between. The CDR3 region has the DNA TGTGCCAGCAGTTTGGCGAGCGACAGGAACGAGCAGTACTTC. Translated: CASSLASDRNEQYF.

The chain employs TRBV7-9 and TRBJ2-7, with D perhaps TRBD1 or TRBD2 (5 bases each). Germline values: CDR1 SEHNR, CDR2 FQNEAQ (reference sequence). This CDR3 region has 16 residues. V was pared by 5 bases and J by 6 bases, with 23 bases between. CDR3 coding DNA: TGTGCCAGCAGCCCCCAGAGGGCCGCGACCGGGGCCGAGCAGTACTTC. Translation gives CASSPQRAATGAEQYF.

The J gene is TRBJ2-7, the V gene TRBV7-9; 10 positions match TRBD1. CDR1 and CDR2 (germline): SEHNR, FQNEAQ (reference sequence). The CDR3 consists of 15 residues. The V segment lost 4 bases and the J segment 1 base; nucleotides outside the gene matches: 4. CDR3: CASSSRTGGSYEQYF. The DNA of the CDR3 is TGTGCCAGCAGCTCCCGGACAGGGGGATCCTACGAGCAGTACTTC.

The rearrangement links TRBV2 to TRBJ1-1, with D uncertain. This CDR3 spans 12 amino acids. Looked up from germline, CDR1 is SNHLY and CDR2 is FYNNEI. The ends were cut back, 11 bases at V and 2 bases at J, with 12 bases in the middle. CDR3 DNA: TGTGCCGCTCAAGACCGAAACACTGAAGCTTTCTTT. Encoded protein: CAAQDRNTEAFF.

This chain joins TRBV4-1 and TRBJ1-4; D is possibly TRBD1 (5 bases). Germline lookup yields CDR1 MGHRA and CDR2 YSYEKL. V lost 4 bases and J 0 bases, leaving 15 bases between the germline ends. The CDR3 loop spans 17 amino acids. DNA of the CDR3: TGCGCCAGCAGCCTGGTCCAGGGCATAGCAACTAATGAAAAACTGTTTTTT. It specifies CASSLVQGIATNEKLFF.

V and J are TRBV2 and TRBJ1-1; D remains unclear. V lost 10 bases, J lost 1 base, and 16 bases lay in between. The germline V gene has CDR1 SNHLY and CDR2 FYNNEI. The CDR3 has 14 residues. The CDR3 reads CATPGSPGNTEAFF. In nucleotides, the CDR3 is TGTGCCACCCCAGGCTCTCCTGGGAACACTGAAGCTTTCTTT.

This chain uses TRBV5-5 with TRBJ2-6; D tentatively reads TRBD1 or TRBD2 (5 bases each). Per the germline V gene, CDR1 is SGHKS and CDR2 is YYEKEE (reference sequence). V gave up 4 bases and J gave up 2 bases, with 10 bases separating them. The CDR3 runs to 15 residues. The CDR3: CASSLGAPGANVLTF. As DNA, the CDR3 is TGTGCCAGCAGCCTCGGGGCCCCTGGGGCCAACGTCCTGACTTTC.